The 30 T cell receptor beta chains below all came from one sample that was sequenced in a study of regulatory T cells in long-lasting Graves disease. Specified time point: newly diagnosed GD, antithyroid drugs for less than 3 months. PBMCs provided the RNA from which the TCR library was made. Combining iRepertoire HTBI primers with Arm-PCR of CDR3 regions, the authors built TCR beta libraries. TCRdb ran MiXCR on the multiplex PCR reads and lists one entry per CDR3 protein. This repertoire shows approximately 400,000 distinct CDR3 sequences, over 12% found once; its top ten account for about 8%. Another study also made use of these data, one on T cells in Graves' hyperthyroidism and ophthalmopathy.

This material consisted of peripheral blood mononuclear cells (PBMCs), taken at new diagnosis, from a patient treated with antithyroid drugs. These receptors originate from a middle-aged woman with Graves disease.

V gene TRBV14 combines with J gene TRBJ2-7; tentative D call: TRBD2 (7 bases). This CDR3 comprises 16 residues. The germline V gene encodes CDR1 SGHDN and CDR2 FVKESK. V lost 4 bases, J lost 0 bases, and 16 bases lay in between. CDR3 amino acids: CASSPLPGGFSYEQYF. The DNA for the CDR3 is TGTGCCAGCAGCCCCCTGCCGGGGGGCTTCTCCTACGAGCAGTACTTC.

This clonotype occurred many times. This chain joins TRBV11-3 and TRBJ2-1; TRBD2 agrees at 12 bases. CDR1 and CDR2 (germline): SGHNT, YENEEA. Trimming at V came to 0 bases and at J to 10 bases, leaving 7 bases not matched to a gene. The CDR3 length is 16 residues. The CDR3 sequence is CASSLESLAGGREQFF. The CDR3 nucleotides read TGTGCCAGCAGCTTAGAGTCACTAGCGGGAGGTCGGGAGCAGTTCTTC.

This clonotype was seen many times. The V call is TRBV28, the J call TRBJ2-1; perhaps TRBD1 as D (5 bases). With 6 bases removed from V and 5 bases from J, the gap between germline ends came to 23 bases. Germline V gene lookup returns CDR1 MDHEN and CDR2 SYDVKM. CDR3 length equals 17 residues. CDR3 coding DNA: TGTGCCAGCAGCCTTTTTTTGGGCGACAGCTCGGACAATGAGCAGTTCTTC. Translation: CASSLFLGDSSDNEQFF.

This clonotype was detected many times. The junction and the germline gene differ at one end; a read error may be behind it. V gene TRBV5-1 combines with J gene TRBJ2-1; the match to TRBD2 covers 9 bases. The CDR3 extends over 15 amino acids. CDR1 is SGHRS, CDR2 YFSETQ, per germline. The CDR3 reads CASSPGIAGANEQFF. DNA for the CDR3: TGTGCCAGCAGCCCCGGAATAGCGGGAGCCAATGAGCAGTTCTTC.

CDR3 residues: CASSLGAGTAQETHTQYF. CDR3 coding DNA: TGTGCCAGCAGTTTAGGGGCCGGGACAGCGCAAGAGACCCATACGCAGTATTTT. The chain has TRBV12-3 or TRBV12-4 and TRBJ2-3; 7 bases match TRBD1. CDR3 length equals 18 residues. Trimming cost V 1 base and J 7 bases; bases outside gene matches: 17.

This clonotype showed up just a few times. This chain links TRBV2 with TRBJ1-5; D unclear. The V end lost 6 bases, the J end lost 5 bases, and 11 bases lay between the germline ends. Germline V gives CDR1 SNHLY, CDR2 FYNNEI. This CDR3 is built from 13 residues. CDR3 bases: TGTGCCAGCAGAGAGGGCAGCTATCAGCCCCAGCATTTT. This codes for CASREGSYQPQHF.

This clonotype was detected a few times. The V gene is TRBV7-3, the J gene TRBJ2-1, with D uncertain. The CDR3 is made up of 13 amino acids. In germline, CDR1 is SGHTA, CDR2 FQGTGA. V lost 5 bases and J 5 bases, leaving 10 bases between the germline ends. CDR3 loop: CASSPRPHNEQFF. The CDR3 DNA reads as TGTGCCAGCAGCCCCCGTCCCCACAATGAGCAGTTCTTC.

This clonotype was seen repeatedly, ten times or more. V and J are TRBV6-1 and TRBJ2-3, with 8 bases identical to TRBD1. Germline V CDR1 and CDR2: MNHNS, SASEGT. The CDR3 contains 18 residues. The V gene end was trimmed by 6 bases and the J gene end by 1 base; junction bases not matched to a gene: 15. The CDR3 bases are TGTGCCAGCAGCTATCCCCTGGCCGGGACAGGACGCACAGATACGCAGTATTTT. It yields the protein CASSYPLAGTGRTDTQYF.

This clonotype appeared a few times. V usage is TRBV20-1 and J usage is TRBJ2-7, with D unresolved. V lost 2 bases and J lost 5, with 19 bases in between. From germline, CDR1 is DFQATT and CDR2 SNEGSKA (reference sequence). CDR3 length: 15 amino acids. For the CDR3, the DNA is TGCAGTGCTAGACCTTCTAAGCCGTTGAACGACGAGCAGTACTTC. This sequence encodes CSARPSKPLNDEQYF.

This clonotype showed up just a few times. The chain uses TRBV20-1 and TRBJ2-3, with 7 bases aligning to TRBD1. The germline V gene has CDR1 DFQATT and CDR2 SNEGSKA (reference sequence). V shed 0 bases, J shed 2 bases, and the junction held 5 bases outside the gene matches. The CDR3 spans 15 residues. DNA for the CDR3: TGCAGTGCTAGAGATGGGACAGTCCTCACAGATACGCAGTATTTT. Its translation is CSARDGTVLTDTQYF.

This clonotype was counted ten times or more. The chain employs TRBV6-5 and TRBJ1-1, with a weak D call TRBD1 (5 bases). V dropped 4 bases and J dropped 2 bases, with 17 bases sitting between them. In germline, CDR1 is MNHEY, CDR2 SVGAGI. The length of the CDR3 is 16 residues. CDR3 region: CASSSKPGRPNTEAFF. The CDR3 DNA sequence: TGTGCCAGCAGTTCCAAGCCGGGACGCCCAAACACTGAAGCTTTCTTT.

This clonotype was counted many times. In DNA, the CDR3 is TGTGCCAGCAGCTCCGGACTAGCGGGAGTTCATAAGCAGTTCTTC. This codes for CASSSGLAGVHKQFF. The chain has TRBV13 and TRBJ2-1, with 13 nucleotides matching TRBD2. This CDR3 has 15 residues. The germline V gene encodes CDR1 PRHDT and CDR2 FYEKMQ (reference sequence). The junction had 8 bases not matched to a gene; V was cut back by 4 bases and J by 11 bases. Complete variable domain (other parts from reference TRBV13 and TRBJ2-1): AAGVIQSPRHLIKEKRETATLKCYPIPRHDTVYWYQQGPGQDPQFLISFYEKMQSDKGSIPDRFSAQQFSDYHSELNMSSLELGDSALYFCASSSGLAGVHKQFFGPGTRLTVL.

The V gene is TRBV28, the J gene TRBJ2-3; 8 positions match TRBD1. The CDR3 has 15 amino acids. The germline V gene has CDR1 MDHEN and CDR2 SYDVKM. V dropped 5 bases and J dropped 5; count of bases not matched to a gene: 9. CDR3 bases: TGTGCCAGCAGTATCCAGGGGGCTTTGAGAGATACGCAGTATTTT. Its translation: CASSIQGALRDTQYF.

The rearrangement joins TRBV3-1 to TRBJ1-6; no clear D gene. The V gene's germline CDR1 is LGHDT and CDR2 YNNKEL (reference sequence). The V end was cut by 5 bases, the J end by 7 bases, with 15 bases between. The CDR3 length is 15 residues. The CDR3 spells CASSFGGRANSPLHF. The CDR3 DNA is TGTGCCAGCAGCTTCGGAGGTCGGGCAAATTCACCCCTCCACTTT.

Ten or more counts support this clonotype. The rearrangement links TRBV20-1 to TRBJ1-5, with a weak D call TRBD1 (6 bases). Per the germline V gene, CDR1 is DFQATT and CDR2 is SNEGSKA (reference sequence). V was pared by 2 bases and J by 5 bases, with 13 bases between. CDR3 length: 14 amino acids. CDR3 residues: CSARYQGNDQPQHF. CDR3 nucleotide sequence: TGCAGTGCTAGATATCAGGGGAACGATCAGCCCCAGCATTTT.

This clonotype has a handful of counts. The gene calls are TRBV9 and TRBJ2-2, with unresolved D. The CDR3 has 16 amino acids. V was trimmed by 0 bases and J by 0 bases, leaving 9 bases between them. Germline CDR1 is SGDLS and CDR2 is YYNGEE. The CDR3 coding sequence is TGTGCCAGCAGCGTAGAGTGGGGTCCGAACACCGGGGAGCTGTTTTTT. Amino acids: CASSVEWGPNTGELFF.

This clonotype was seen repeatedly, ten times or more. CDR3 nucleotides: TGTGCCAGCAGTGACGTGGGGGATGAGCAGTTCTTC. This gives the protein CASSDVGDEQFF. The chain couples TRBV2 to TRBJ2-1; TRBD1 or TRBD2 may be the D gene (5 bases each). Germline V lookup: CDR1 SNHLY, CDR2 FYNNEI. This CDR3 comprises 12 residues. With 3 bases removed from V and 8 bases from J, the gap between germline ends came to 8 bases.

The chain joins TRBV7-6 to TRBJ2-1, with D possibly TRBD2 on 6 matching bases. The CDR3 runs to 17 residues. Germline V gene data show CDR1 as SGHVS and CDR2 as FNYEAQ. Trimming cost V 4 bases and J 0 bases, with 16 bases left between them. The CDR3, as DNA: TGTGCCAGCAGCTCTATAGGCGGGATAAGCTCCTACAATGAGCAGTTCTTC. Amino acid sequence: CASSSIGGISSYNEQFF.

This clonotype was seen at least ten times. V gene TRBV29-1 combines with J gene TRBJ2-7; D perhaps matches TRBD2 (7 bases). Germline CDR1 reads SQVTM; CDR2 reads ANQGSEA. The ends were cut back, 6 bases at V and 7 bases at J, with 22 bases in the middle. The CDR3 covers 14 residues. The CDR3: CSVAWEGHNAEQYF. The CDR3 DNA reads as TGCAGCGTGGCGTGGGAGGGACACAATGCGGAGCAGTACTTC.

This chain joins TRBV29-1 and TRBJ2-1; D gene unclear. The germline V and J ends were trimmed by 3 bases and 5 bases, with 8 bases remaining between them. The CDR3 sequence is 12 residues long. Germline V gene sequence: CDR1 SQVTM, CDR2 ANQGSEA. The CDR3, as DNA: TGCAGCGTTGATGCCCCCAACAATGAGCAGTTCTTC. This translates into CSVDAPNNEQFF.

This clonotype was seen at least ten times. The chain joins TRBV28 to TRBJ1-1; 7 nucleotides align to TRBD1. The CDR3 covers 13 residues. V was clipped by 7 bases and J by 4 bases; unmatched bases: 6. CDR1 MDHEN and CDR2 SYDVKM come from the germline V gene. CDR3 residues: CASKQQGVTEAFF. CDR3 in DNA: TGTGCCAGCAAGCAGCAGGGGGTCACTGAAGCTTTCTTT.

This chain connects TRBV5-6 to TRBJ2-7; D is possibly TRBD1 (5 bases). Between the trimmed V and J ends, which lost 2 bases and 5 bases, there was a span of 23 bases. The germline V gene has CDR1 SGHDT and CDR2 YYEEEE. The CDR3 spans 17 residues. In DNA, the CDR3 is TGTGCCAGCAGCTTACGAACCCACGGCAGGGTATCCCACGAGCAGTACTTC. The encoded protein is CASSLRTHGRVSHEQYF.

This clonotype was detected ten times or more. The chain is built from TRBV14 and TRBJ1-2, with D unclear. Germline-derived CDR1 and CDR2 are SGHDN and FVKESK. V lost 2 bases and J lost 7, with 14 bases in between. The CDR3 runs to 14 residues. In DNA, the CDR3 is TGTGCCAGCAGCCAACAAAAACAGACGTCTGGCTACACCTTC. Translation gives CASSQQKQTSGYTF.

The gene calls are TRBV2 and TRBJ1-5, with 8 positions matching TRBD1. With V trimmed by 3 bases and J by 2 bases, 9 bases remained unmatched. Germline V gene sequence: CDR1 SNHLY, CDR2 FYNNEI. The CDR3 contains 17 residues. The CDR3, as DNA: TGTGCCAGCAGTGATACCTTCCAGGGGGCAGGCAATCAGCCCCAGCATTTT. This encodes CASSDTFQGAGNQPQHF.

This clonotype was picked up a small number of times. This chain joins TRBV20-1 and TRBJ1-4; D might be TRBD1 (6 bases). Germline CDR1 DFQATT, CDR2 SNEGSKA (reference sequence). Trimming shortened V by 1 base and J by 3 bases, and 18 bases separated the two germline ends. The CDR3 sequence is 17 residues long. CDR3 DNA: TGCAGTGCTAGAGGAAAGGACAGAGGGGTCCCTAATGAAAAACTGTTTTTT. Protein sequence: CSARGKDRGVPNEKLFF.

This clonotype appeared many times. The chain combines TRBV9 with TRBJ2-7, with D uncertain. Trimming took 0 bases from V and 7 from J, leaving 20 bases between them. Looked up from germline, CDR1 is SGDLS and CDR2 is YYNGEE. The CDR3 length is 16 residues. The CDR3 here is CASSVGMSSEVEEQYF. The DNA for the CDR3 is TGTGCCAGCAGCGTAGGGATGAGCTCTGAGGTGGAGGAGCAGTACTTC. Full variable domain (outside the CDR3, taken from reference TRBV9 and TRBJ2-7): DSGVTQTPKHLITATGQRVTLRCSPRSGDLSVYWYQQSLDQGLQFLIQYYNGEERAKGNILERFSAQQFPDLHSELNLSSLELGDSALYFCASSVGMSSEVEEQYFGPGTRLTVT.

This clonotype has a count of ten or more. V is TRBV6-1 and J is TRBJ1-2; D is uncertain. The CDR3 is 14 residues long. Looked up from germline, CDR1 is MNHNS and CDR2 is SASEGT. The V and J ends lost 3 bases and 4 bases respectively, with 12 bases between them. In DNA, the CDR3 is TGTGCCAGCAGTGACCCGGACGTGATCTATGGCTACACCTTC. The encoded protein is CASSDPDVIYGYTF.

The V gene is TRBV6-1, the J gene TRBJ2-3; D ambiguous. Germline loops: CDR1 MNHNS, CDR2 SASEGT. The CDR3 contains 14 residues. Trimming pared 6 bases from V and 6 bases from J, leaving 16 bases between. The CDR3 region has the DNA TGTGCCAGCAGCCTCCCCCCCCGGGCCGATACGCAGTATTTT. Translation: CASSLPPRADTQYF.

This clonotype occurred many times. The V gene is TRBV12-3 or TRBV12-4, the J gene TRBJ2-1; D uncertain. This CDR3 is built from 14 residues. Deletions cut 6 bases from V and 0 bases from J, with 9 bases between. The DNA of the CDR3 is TGTGCCAGCAGGGCGCCGAGCTCCTACAATGAGCAGTTCTTC. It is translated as CASRAPSSYNEQFF.

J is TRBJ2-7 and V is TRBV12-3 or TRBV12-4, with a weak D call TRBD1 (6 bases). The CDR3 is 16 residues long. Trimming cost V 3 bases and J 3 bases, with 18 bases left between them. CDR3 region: CASSFGSGVKGYEQYF. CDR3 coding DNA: TGTGCCAGCAGTTTCGGGTCAGGGGTAAAGGGCTACGAGCAGTACTTC.